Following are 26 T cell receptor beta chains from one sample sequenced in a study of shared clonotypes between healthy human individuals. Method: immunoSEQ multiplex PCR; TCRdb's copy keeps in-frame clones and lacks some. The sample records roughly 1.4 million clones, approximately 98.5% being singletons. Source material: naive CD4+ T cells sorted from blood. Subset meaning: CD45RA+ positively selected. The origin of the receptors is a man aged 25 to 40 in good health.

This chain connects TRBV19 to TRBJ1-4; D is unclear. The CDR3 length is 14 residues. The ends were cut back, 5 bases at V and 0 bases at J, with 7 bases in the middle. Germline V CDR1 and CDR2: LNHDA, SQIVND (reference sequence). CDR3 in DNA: TGTGCCAGTAGTTTCGGAGCAACTAATGAAAAACTGTTTTTT. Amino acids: CASSFGATNEKLFF. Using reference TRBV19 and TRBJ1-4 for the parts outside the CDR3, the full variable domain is DGGITQSPKYLFRKEGQNVTLSCEQNLNHDAMYWYRQDPGQGLRLIYYSQIVNDFQKGDIAEGYSVSREKKESFPLTVTSAQKNPTAFYLCASSFGATNEKLFFGSGTQLSVL.

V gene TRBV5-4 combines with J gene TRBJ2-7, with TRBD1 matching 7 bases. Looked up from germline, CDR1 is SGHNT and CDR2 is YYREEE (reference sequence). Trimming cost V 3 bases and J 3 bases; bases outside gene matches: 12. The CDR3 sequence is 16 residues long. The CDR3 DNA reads TGTGCCAGCAGCTACACACAGGGGAATACTCACTACGAGCAGTACTTC. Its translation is CASSYTQGNTHYEQYF.

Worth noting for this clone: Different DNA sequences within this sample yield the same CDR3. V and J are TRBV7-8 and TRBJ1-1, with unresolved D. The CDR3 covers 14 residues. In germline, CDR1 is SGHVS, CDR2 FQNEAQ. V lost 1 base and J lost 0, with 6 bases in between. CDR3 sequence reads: CASSLGQMNTEAFF. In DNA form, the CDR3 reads TGTGCCAGCAGCTTAGGACAAATGAACACTGAAGCTTTCTTT.

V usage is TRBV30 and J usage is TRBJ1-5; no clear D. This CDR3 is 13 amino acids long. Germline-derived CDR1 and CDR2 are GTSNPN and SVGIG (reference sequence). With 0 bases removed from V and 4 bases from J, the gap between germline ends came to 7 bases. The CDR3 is CAWSVGRNQPQHF. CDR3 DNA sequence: TGTGCCTGGAGTGTTGGAAGAAATCAGCCCCAGCATTTT.

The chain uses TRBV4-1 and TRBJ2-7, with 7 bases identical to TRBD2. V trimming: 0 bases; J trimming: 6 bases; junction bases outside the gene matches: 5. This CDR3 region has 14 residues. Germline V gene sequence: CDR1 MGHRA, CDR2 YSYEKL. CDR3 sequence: CASSQEGGNIEQYF. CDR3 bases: TGCGCCAGCAGCCAAGAGGGGGGGAACATCGAGCAGTACTTC.

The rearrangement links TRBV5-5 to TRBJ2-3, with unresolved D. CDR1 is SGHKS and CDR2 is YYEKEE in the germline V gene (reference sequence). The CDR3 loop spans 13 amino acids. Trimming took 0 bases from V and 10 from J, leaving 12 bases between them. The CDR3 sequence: CASSLGLLGPQYF. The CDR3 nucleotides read TGTGCCAGCAGCTTGGGTCTGTTAGGCCCGCAGTATTTT.

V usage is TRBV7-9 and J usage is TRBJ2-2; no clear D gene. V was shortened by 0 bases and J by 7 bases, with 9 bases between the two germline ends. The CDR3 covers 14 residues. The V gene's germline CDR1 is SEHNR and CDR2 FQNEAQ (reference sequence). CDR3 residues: CASSLASGYGELFF. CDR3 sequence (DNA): TGTGCCAGCAGCTTAGCATCAGGTTACGGGGAGCTGTTTTTT.

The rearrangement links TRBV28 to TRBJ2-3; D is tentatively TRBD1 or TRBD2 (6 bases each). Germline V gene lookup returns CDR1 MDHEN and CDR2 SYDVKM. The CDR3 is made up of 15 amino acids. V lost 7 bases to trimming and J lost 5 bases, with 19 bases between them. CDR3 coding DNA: TGTGCCAGCACTACTCATCGCAGGGGAGGAGATACGCAGTATTTT. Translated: CASTTHRRGGDTQYF.

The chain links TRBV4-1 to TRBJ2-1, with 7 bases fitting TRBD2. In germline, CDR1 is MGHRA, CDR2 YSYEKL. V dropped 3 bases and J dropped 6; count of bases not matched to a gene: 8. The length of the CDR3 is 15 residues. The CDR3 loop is CASSQDQTSANEQFF. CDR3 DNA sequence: TGCGCCAGCAGCCAGGATCAAACTAGCGCCAATGAGCAGTTCTTC.

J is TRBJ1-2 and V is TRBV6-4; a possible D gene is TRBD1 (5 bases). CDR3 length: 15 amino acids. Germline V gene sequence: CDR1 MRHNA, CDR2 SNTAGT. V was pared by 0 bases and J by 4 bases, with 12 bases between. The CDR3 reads CASSDSSAGTYGYTF. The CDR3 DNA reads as TGTGCCAGCAGTGACTCTTCGGCAGGGACCTATGGCTACACCTTC.

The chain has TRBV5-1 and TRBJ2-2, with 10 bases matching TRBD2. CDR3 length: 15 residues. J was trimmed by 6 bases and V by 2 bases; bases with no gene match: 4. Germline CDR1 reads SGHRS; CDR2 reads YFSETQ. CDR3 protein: CASSFLAGAPGELFF. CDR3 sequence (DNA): TGCGCCAGCAGCTTTCTAGCGGGAGCTCCCGGGGAGCTGTTTTTT.

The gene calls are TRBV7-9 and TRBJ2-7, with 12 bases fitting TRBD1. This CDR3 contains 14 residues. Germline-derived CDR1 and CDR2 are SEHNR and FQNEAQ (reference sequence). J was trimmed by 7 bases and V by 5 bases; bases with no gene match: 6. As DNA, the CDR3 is TGTGCCAGCAGCATGGGACAGGGGGCGCGTGAGCAGTACTTC. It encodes CASSMGQGAREQYF. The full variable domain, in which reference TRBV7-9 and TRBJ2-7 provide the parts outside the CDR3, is DTGVSQNPRHKITKRGQNVTFRCDPISEHNRLYWYRQTLGQGPEFLTYFQNEAQLEKSRLLSDRFSAERPKGSFSTLEIQRTEQGDSAMYLCASSMGQGAREQYFGPGTRLTVT.

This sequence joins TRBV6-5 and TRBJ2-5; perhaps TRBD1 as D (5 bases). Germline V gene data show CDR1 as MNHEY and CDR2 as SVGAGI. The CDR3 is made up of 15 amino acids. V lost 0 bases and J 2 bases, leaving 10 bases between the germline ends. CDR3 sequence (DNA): TGTGCCAGCAGTTACTCCACCCGACAGCAAGAGACCCAGTACTTC. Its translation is CASSYSTRQQETQYF.

The CDR3 reads CATSRRQGMTEAFF. The CDR3 nucleotides read TGTGCCACCAGCAGGAGACAGGGGATGACTGAAGCTTTCTTT. This chain joins TRBV15 and TRBJ1-1; TRBD1 matches 8 bases. This CDR3 spans 14 amino acids. The germline V gene encodes CDR1 LNHNV and CDR2 YYDKDF (reference sequence). V lost 3 bases to trimming and J lost 5 bases; unmatched junction nucleotides: 5.

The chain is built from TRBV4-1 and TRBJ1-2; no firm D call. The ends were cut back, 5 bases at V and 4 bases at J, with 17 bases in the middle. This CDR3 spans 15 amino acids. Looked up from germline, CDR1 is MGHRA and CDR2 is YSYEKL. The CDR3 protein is CASSIQPATIYGYTF. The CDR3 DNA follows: TGCGCCAGCAGCATACAACCGGCTACAATCTATGGCTACACCTTC.

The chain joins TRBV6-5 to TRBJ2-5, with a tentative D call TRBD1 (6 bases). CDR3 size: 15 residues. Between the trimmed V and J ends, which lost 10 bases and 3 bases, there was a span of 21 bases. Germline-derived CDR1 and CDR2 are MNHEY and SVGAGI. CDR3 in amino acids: CATSITGLAEETQYF. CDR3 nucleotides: TGTGCCACCTCCATCACAGGGCTAGCAGAAGAGACCCAGTACTTC.

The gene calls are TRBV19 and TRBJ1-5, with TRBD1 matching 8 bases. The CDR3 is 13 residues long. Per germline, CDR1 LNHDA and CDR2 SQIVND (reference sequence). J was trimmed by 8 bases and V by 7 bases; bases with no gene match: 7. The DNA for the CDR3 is TGTGCCAGTACCAGGGACAGGCTCAAGCCCCAGCATTTT. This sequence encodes CASTRDRLKPQHF.

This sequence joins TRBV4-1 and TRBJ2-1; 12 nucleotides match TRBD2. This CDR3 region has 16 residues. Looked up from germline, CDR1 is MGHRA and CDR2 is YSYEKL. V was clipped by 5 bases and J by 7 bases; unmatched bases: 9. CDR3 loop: CASSERGTSGSNEQFF. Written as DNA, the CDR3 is TGCGCCAGCAGCGAGCGCGGGACTAGCGGGTCGAATGAGCAGTTCTTC.

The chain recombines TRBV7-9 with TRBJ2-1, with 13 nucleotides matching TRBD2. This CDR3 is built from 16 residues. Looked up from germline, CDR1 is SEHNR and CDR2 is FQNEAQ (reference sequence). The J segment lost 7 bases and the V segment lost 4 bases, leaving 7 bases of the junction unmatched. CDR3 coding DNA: TGTGCCAGCAGCTCTCGTCGGACTAGCGGGAGTAATGAGCAGTTCTTC. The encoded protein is CASSSRRTSGSNEQFF.

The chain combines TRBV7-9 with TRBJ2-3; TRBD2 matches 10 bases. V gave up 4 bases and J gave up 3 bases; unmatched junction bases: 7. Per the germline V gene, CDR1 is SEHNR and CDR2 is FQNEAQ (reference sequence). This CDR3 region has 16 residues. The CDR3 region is CASSSQREGLTDTQYF. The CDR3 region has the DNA TGTGCCAGCAGCTCCCAGCGGGAGGGCCTGACAGATACGCAGTATTTT.

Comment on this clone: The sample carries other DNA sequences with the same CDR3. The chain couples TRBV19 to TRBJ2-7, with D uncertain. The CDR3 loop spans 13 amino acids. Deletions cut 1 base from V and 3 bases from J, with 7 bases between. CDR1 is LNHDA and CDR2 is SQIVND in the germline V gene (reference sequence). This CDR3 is CASSIVYSYEQYF. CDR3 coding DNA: TGTGCCAGTAGTATAGTTTACAGCTACGAGCAGTACTTC.

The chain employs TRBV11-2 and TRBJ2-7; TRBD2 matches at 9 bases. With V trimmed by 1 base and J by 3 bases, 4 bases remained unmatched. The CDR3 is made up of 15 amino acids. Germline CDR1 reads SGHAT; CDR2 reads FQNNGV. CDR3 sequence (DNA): TGTGCCAGCAGCTTAGGACTAGCGGTACACTACGAGCAGTACTTC. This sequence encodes CASSLGLAVHYEQYF.

The CDR3 DNA reads as TGTGCCAGCAGCTTAGTGGGCAGGGCCCGATACAATGAGCAGTTCTTC. The encoded protein is CASSLVGRARYNEQFF. The chain joins TRBV11-2 to TRBJ2-1; tentatively, D is TRBD1 (5 bases). Trimming removed 1 base from V and 4 bases from J, with 14 bases in between. This CDR3 contains 16 residues. Germline V gene sequence: CDR1 SGHAT, CDR2 FQNNGV.

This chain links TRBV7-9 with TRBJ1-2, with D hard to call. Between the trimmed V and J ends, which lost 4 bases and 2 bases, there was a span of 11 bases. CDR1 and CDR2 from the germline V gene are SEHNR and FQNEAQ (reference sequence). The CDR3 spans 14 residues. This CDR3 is CASSSRGTNYGYTF. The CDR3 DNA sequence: TGTGCCAGCAGCTCCCGGGGAACGAACTATGGCTACACCTTC.

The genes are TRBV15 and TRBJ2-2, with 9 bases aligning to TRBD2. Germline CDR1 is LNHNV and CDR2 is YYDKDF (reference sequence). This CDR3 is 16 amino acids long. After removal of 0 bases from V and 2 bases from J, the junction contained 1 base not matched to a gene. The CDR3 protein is CATSRELAGNTGELFF. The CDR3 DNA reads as TGTGCCACCAGCAGAGAACTAGCGGGCAACACCGGGGAGCTGTTTTTT.

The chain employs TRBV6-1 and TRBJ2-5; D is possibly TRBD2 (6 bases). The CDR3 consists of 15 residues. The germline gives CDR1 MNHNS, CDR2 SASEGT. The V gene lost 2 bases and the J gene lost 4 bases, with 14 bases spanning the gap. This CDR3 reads CASSEPGRGGETQYF. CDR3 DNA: TGTGCCAGCAGTGAACCCGGGAGAGGCGGAGAGACCCAGTACTTC.